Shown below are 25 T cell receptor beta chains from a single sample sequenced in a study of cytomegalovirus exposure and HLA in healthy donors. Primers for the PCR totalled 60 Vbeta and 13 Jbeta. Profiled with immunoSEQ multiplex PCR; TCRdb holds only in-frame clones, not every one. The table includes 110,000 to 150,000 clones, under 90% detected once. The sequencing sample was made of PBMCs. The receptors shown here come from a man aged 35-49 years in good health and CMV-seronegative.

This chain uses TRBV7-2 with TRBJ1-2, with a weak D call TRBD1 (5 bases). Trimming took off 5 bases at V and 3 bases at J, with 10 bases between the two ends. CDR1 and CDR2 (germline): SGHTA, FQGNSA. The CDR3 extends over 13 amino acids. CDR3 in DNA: TGTGCCAGCAGCCCAACAGGAGACTATGGCTACACCTTC. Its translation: CASSPTGDYGYTF.

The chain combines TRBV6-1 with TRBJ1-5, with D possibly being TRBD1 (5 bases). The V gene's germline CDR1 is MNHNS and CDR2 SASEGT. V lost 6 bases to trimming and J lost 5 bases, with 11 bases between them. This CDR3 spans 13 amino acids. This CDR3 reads CASSWGGYQPQHF. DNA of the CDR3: TGTGCCAGCAGCTGGGGGGGGTATCAGCCCCAGCATTTT.

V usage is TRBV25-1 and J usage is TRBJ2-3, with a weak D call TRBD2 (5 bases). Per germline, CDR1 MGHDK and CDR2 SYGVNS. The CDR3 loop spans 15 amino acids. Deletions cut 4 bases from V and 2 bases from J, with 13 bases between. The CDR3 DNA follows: TGTGCCAGCAGTGGACTAACGGGTCTCACAGATACGCAGTATTTT. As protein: CASSGLTGLTDTQYF.

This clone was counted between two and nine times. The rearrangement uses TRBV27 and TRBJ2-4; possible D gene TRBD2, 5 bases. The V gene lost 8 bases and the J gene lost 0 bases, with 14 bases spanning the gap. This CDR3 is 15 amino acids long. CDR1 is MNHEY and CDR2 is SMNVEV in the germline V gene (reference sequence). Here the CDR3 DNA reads TGTGCCAGCTCCGACCGGGGTCTAGCCAAAAACATTCAGTACTTC. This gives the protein CASSDRGLAKNIQYF.

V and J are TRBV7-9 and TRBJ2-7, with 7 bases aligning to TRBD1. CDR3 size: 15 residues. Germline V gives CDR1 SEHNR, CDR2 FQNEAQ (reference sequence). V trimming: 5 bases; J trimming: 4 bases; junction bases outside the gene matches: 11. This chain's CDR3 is CASSPSTGQVYEQYF. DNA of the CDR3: TGTGCCAGCAGCCCGTCTACAGGACAGGTTTACGAGCAGTACTTC.

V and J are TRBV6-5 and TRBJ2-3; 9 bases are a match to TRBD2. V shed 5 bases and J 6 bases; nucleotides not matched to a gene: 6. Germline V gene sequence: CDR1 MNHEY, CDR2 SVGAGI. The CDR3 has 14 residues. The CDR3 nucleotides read TGTGCCAGCAGTCTCAGCGGGGGGCGTGATACGCAGTATTTT. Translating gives CASSLSGGRDTQYF.

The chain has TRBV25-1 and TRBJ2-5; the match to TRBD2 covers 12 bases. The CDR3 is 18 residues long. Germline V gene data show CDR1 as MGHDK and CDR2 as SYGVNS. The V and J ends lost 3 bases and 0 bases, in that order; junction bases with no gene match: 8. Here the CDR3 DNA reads TGTGCCAGCAGTGAGATACTAGCGGGGGGTCTTTACCAAGAGACCCAGTACTTC. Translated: CASSEILAGGLYQETQYF.

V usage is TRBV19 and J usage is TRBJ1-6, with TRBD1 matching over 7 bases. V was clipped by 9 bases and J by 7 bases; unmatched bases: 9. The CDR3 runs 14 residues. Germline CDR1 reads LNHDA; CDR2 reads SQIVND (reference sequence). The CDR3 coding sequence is TGTGCCAGCCAAGTCGGGACAGCAAATTCACCCCTCCACTTT. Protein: CASQVGTANSPLHF.

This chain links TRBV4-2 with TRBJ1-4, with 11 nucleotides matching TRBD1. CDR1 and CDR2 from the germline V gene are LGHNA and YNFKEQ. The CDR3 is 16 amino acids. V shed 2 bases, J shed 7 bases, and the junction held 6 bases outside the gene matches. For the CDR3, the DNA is TGTGCCAGCAGCCAAAGGACAGGGGGCGAGGGTGAAAAACTGTTTTTT. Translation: CASSQRTGGEGEKLFF.

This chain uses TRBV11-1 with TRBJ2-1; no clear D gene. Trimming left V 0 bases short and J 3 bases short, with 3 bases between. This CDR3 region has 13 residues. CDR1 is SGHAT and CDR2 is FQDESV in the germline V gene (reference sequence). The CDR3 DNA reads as TGTGCCAGCAGCTTAGCCAGCTACAATGAGCAGTTCTTC. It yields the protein CASSLASYNEQFF.

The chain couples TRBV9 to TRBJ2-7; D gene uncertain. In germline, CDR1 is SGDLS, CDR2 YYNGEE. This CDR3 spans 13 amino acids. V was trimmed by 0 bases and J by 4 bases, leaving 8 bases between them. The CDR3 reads CASSVGSTYEQYF. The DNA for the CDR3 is TGTGCCAGCAGCGTAGGGAGTACATACGAGCAGTACTTC.

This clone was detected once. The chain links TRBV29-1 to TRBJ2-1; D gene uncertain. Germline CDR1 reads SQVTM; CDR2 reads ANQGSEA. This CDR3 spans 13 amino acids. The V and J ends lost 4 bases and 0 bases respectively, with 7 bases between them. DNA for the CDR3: TGCAGCGTTGGGCGGTTCTCCTACAATGAGCAGTTCTTC. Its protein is CSVGRFSYNEQFF.

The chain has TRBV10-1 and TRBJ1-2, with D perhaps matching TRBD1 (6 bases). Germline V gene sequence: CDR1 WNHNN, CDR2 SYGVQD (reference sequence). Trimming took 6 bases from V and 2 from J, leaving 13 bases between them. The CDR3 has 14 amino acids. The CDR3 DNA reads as TGCGCCAGCAGCCCACTCGGGACAAACTATGGCTACACCTTC. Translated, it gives CASSPLGTNYGYTF.

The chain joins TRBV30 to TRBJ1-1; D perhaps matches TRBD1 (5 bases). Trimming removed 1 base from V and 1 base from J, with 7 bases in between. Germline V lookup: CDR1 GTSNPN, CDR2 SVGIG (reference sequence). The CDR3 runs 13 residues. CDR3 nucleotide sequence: TGTGCCTGGAGTGGACAGAAGAACACTGAAGCTTTCTTT. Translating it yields CAWSGQKNTEAFF.

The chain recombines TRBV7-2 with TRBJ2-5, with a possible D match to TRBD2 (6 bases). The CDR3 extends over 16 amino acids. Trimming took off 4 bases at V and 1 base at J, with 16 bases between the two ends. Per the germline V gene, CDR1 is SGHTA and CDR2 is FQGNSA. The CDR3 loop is CASSSPLTRSQETQYF. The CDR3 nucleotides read TGTGCCAGCAGCTCGCCTCTGACTAGGTCCCAAGAGACCCAGTACTTC. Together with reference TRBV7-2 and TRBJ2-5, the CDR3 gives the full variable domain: GAGVSQSPSNKVTEKGKDVELRCDPISGHTALYWYRQSLGQGLEFLIYFQGNSAPDKSGLPSDRFSAERTGGSVSTLTIQRTQQEDSAVYLCASSSPLTRSQETQYFGPGTRLLVL.

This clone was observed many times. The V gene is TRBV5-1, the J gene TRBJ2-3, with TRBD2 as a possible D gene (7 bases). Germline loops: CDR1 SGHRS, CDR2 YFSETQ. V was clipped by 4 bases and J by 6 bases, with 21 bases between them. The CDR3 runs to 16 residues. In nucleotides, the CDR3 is TGCGCCAGCAGCCTTGGTTGGGGGGGGGCCGAGGATACGCAGTATTTT. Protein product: CASSLGWGGAEDTQYF.

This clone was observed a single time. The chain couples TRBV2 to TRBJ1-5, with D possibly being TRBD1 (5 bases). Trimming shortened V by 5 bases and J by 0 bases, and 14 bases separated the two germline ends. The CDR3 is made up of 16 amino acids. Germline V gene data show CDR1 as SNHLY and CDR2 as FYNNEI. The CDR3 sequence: CASSLYFDSSNQPQHF. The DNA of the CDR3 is TGTGCCAGCAGTCTTTACTTTGACAGTAGCAATCAGCCCCAGCATTTT. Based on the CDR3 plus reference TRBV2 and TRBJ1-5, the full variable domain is EPEVTQTPSHQVTQMGQEVILRCVPISNHLYFYWYRQILGQKVEFLVSFYNNEISEKSEIFDDQFSVERPDGSNFTLKIRSTKLEDSAMYFCASSLYFDSSNQPQHFGDGTRLSIL.

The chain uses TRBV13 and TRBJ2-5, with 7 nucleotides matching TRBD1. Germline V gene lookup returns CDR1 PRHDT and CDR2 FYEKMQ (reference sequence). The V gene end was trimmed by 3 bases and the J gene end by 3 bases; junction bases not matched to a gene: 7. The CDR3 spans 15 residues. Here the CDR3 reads CASSFRQGNEETQYF. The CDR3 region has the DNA TGTGCCAGCAGCTTCCGACAGGGAAATGAAGAGACCCAGTACTTC.

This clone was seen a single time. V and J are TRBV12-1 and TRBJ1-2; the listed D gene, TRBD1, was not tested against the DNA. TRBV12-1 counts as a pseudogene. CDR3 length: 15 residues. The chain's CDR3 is CASSSMDRDLCGYTF. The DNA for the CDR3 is TGTGCCAGCAGCTCGATGGACAGGGACCTTTGCGGCTACACCTTC.

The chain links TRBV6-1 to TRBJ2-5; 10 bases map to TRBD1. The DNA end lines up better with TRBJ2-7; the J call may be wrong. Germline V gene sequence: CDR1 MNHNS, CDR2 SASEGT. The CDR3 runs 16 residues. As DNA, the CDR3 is TGTGCCAGCAGTGCCCAACCGGGACAGGGGCCCTACGAGCAGTACTTC. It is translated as CASSAQPGQGPYEQYF.

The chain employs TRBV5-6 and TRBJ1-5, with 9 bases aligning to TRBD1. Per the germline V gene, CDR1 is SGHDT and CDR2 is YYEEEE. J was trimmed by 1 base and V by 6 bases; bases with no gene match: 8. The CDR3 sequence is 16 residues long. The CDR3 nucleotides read TGTGCCAGCAAACTCGCCGGGACAGGGAGCAATCAGCCCCAGCATTTT. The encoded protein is CASKLAGTGSNQPQHF.

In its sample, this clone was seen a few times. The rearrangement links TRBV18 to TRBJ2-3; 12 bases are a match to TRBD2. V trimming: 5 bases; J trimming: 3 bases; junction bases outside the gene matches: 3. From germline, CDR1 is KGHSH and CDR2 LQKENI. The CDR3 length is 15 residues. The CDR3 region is CASSTTSGGTDTQYF. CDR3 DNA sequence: TGTGCCAGCTCAACGACTAGCGGGGGAACAGATACGCAGTATTTT.

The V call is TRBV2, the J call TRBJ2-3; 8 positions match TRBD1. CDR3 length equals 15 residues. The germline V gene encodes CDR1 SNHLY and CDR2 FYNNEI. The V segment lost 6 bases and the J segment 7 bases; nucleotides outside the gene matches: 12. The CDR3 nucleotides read TGTGCCAGCAGAGGACGTGGTCAGGGGGCGAATACGCAGTATTTT. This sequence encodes CASRGRGQGANTQYF.

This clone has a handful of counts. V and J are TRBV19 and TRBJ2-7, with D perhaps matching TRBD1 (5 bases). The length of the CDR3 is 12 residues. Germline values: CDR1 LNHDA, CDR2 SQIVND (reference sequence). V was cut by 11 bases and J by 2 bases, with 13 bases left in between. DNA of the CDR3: TGTGCCGGGAACAGGAGAGCCTACGAGCAGTACTTC. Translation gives CAGNRRAYEQYF. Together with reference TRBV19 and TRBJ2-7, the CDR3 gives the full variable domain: DGGITQSPKYLFRKEGQNVTLSCEQNLNHDAMYWYRQDPGQGLRLIYYSQIVNDFQKGDIAEGYSVSREKKESFPLTVTSAQKNPTAFYLCAGNRRAYEQYFGPGTRLTVT.

Here the CDR3 DNA reads TGCAGAAGATCGGACAGAAAACTGTTTTTT. Amino acid sequence: CRRSDRKLFF. The rearrangement uses TRBV20-1 and TRBJ1-4; perhaps TRBD1 as D (6 bases). Germline V gene data show CDR1 as DFQATT and CDR2 as SNEGSKA (reference sequence). CDR3 length equals 10 residues.